This T cell receptor (beta chain) was observed in a study of blood T cell repertoires in COVID-19. At the level of the study: Some COVID-19 samples were acute and others convalescent; all came from the United States, Italy and Spain. Sample material is recorded as cDNA or gDNA derived from T cells, B-cell-depleted T cells, or PBMCs.

The authors' processing: Counts of nucleated cells, estimated from reference gene primer amplification, were obtained. Method: immunoSEQ multiplex PCR; TCRdb's copy keeps in-frame clones and lacks some. The D gene and trimming were derived from the DNA, and the V and J assignments and clone size from that table. Of roughly 150,000 clones in the sample, roughly 83% were seen once. The CDR3 spans 12 residues. With 5 bases removed from V and 3 bases from J, the gap between germline ends came to 8 bases. The sequencing sample was made of peripheral blood. The receptor was derived from a woman of 80 years or more with active or convalescent COVID-19. The chain has TRBV12-3 or TRBV12-4 and TRBJ2-7; TRBD1 is a possible D gene (6 bases). CDR3 bases: TGTGCCAGCAGTGTACAGGGCTACGAGCAGTACTTC. Encoded protein: CASSVQGYEQYF.